The T cell receptor (beta chain) described here comes from a study of blood T cell repertoires in COVID-19 (dated by TCRdb to 2018 to 2021). Study-wide context: Collaborator samples came from the United States, Italy and Spain and covered acute and convalescent phases of COVID-19. The material from the prospective study consisted of cDNA or gDNA derived from T cells, B-cell-depleted T cells, or PBMCs. Subjects who had been exposed to COVID-19, were actively infected with it, or had recovered from it provided the deeply sampled blood TCRbeta repertoires that made up the dataset. The repertoires were released in a freely available public database intended as a resource for research on the immune response to SARS-CoV-2. Samples came from the ongoing ImmuneRACE study (first 160 participants) plus 1,254 subjects from 6 global collaborators. Sample metadata almost always included a de-identified subject ID, COVID-19 status, age in years and sex. Where available, HLA class I and class II types were obtained from metadata supplied by the sample provider rather than from assay-based typing.

About this clone itself: There is no known antigen for this receptor. No qualities accompany the bases; no much larger clone lies one base away.

TCRbeta CDR3 regions were amplified from genomic DNA by means of the immunoSEQ Assay, a bias-controlled multiplex PCR. The authors' analysis ran thus. The number of nucleated cells in each sample was estimated from the amplification of reference gene primers within the assay. To quantify the absolute abundance of each unique TCRbeta CDR3 rearrangement, sequence reads were collapsed and filtered. For each sample, productive Simpson clonality was calculated as the square root of Simpson's diversity index over productive rearrangements. The source is immuneACCESS, and TCRdb retained only in-frame sequences with V and J called. Part of the clones is not carried over; for the studies checked, unresolved V genes explain less than half of this, and the remainder is unexplained. The V and J calls and the clone size are those of that table, but D and trimming were determined from the DNA. In all, the sample holds some 210,000 clones, and 80% to 95% of those were seen once. The top ten clones comprise over 0.75% of the sample.

In Seattle, one collaborating source enrolled patients while the infection was active and tracked those patients longitudinally over the course of disease. Whole blood was collected in K2EDTA tubes by collaborating institutions according to the institutions' own protocols. For TCRbeta analysis, collaborator samples were shipped as frozen whole blood, as isolated PBMCs, or as DNA extracted from either sample type. Reading from cysteine to phenylalanine, the CDR3 counts 16 amino acids. CDR3 DNA is the only sequence kept; it has 48 bases, read in frame from the first base. As encoded in the germline V gene (reference sequence), CDR1 is SEHNR while CDR2 is FQNEAQ. V lost 5 bases and J lost 0 bases, and the count of bases not matched to a germline gene is 7. What the authors observed across the whole study: The quantity of clinical and demographic metadata differed by source and by participant and was supplied without curation.

The TCR originated in a man in his 60s with COVID-19, enrolled during active disease. The sequenced sample consisted of peripheral blood. The chain joins TRBV7-9 to TRBJ1-3, and TRBD1 aligns with 7 junction nucleotides. Here the CDR3 is given as CASSGQGQISGNTIYF. The nucleotides read TGTGCCAGCAGCGGTCAGGGACAGATCTCTGGAAACACCATATATTTT. The full variable domain, completed from the reference TRBV7-9 and TRBJ1-3 proteins outside the CDR3, reads DTGVSQNPRHKITKRGQNVTFRCDPISEHNRLYWYRQTLGQGPEFLTYFQNEAQLEKSRLLSDRFSAERPKGSFSTLEIQRTEQGDSAMYLCASSGQGQISGNTIYFGEGSWLTVV.